The 13 T cell receptor beta chains listed next were all sequenced from one sample in a study of T cells in Graves' hyperthyroidism and ophthalmopathy. Using RNA transcripts as the source, TCR beta CDR3 regions were amplified. HTBI primers were used for first-round RT-PCR of the TCR CDR3. TCRdb ran MiXCR on the multiplex PCR reads and lists one entry per CDR3 protein. The data show 300,000 or so distinct CDR3 sequences, about 15% seen once. The sample comprised blood. The receptors originated from a man aged 25 to 45 with Graves' hyperthyroidism.

The J gene is TRBJ2-7, the V gene TRBV27; no reliable D call. CDR1 and CDR2 (germline): MNHEY, SMNVEV (reference sequence). Trimming took off 3 bases at V and 6 bases at J, with 15 bases between the two ends. The CDR3 sequence is 14 residues long. This CDR3 is CASSFLRSPGEQYF. As DNA, the CDR3 is TGTGCCAGCAGTTTCTTGCGGTCCCCCGGCGAGCAGTACTTC.

This clonotype was seen many times. The rearrangement links TRBV7-3 to TRBJ2-1; D is perhaps TRBD2 (6 bases). V lost 4 bases, J lost 6 bases, and 16 bases lay in between. This CDR3 has 15 amino acids. Germline values: CDR1 SGHTA, CDR2 FQGTGA. The CDR3 sequence: CASSSPGDLFNEQFF. CDR3 bases: TGTGCCAGCAGCTCCCCGGGAGATCTCTTCAATGAGCAGTTCTTC.

This chain links TRBV7-9 with TRBJ1-2, with D maybe TRBD1 (5 bases). This CDR3 has 13 amino acids. The germline V gene has CDR1 SEHNR and CDR2 FQNEAQ (reference sequence). Trimming shortened V by 0 bases and J by 8 bases, and 10 bases separated the two germline ends. CDR3 in DNA: TGTGCCAGCAGCTTAGCAGCGGGGGAGGGCTACACCTTC. Its protein product is CASSLAAGEGYTF. The whole variable domain, remainder taken from reference TRBV7-9 and TRBJ1-2, is DTGVSQNPRHKITKRGQNVTFRCDPISEHNRLYWYRQTLGQGPEFLTYFQNEAQLEKSRLLSDRFSAERPKGSFSTLEIQRTEQGDSAMYLCASSLAAGEGYTFGSGTRLTVV.

This clonotype was detected many times. The rearrangement joins TRBV29-1 to TRBJ2-1, with D maybe TRBD1 (6 bases). The CDR3 contains 16 residues. Trimming cost V 3 bases and J 4 bases, with 19 bases left between them. CDR1 is SQVTM, CDR2 ANQGSEA, per germline. The CDR3 nucleotides are TGCAGCGTTGATGGGACATTGAGACAGGAATACAATGAGCAGTTCTTC. Its translation is CSVDGTLRQEYNEQFF.

This clonotype came up a few times. V usage is TRBV12-5 and J usage is TRBJ1-3; D not certain. The germline V gene encodes CDR1 LGHNT and CDR2 FRNRAP. CDR3 length equals 11 residues. V lost 3 bases and J lost 4, with 1 base in between. The CDR3 spells CASGFGNTIYF. CDR3 nucleotides: TGTGCTAGTGGTTTCGGAAACACCATATATTTT.

This clonotype was detected only a few times. This sequence joins TRBV11-3 and TRBJ1-5; 7 bases align to TRBD1. V dropped 5 bases and J dropped 11; count of bases not matched to a gene: 12. The germline CDR1 and CDR2 sequences are SGHNT and YENEEA. This CDR3 spans 14 amino acids. The CDR3 coding sequence is TGTGCCAGCAGCCTTCGAGGACAGGCCGGGGCCCAGCATTTT. Its protein is CASSLRGQAGAQHF.

The CDR3 sequence: CATSRVPQGWEEQYF. For the CDR3, the DNA is TGTGCCACCAGCAGAGTCCCACAGGGTTGGGAAGAGCAGTACTTC. This chain uses TRBV15 with TRBJ2-7; D possibly corresponds to TRBD1 (6 bases). Germline lookup yields CDR1 LNHNV and CDR2 YYDKDF (reference sequence). The V end lost 1 base, the J end lost 7 bases, and 17 bases lay between the germline ends. The CDR3 consists of 15 residues.

The sample holds many counts of this clonotype. The chain is built from TRBV12-3 or TRBV12-4 and TRBJ1-5, with D uncertain. The CDR3 contains 14 residues. V gave up 5 bases and J gave up 2 bases, with 10 bases separating them. This chain's CDR3 is CASSPGPRNQPQHF. In DNA form, the CDR3 reads TGTGCCAGCAGTCCCGGGCCCCGCAATCAGCCCCAGCATTTT.

The sample holds many counts of this clonotype. V usage is TRBV18 and J usage is TRBJ1-1; 7 nucleotides line up with TRBD1. This CDR3 region has 15 residues. J was trimmed by 4 bases and V by 4 bases; bases with no gene match: 9. Germline-derived CDR1 and CDR2 are KGHSH and LQKENI. The CDR3 protein is CASSQAGGDRTEAFF. CDR3 sequence (DNA): TGTGCCAGCTCACAGGCAGGGGGGGATCGCACTGAAGCTTTCTTT.

This clonotype is a singleton in its sample. This clone may be a read error of a much larger clone one base away. The CDR3 protein is CASSYSGGSKHIQYF. Here the CDR3 DNA reads TGTGCCAGCAGTTACTCGGGGGGTTCCAAACACATTCAGTACTTC. The rearrangement joins TRBV6-6 to TRBJ2-4; TRBD2 is a possible D gene (6 bases). CDR1 is MNHNY, CDR2 SVGAGI, per germline (reference sequence). The CDR3 is 15 residues long.

Many counts were recorded for this clonotype. V is TRBV5-5 and J is TRBJ1-1; D ambiguous. This CDR3 spans 13 amino acids. Trimming took off 3 bases at V and 1 base at J, with 7 bases between the two ends. Germline CDR1 reads SGHKS; CDR2 reads YYEKEE (reference sequence). CDR3 sequence: CASSSSPNTEAFF. CDR3 DNA sequence: TGTGCCAGCAGCTCATCCCCGAACACTGAAGCTTTCTTT.

The chain has TRBV28 and TRBJ2-4; D is uncertain. The CDR3 spans 13 residues. V lost 6 bases to trimming and J lost 14 bases, with 20 bases between them. The V gene's germline CDR1 is MDHEN and CDR2 SYDVKM. This CDR3 reads CASSLPHGDMEYF. The CDR3 DNA follows: TGTGCCAGCAGCCTTCCTCATGGGGATATGGAGTACTTC.

In this sample, this clonotype turned up many times. The rearrangement links TRBV5-1 to TRBJ2-3, with 12 positions matching TRBD1. Germline-derived CDR1 and CDR2 are SGHRS and YFSETQ. V shed 2 bases and J 3 bases; nucleotides not matched to a gene: 7. The CDR3 contains 17 residues. As DNA, the CDR3 is TGCGCCAGCAGCTTTTTACCGGGACAGGGGGCAACAGATACGCAGTATTTT. Translation: CASSFLPGQGATDTQYF.